The present T cell receptor (beta chain) was sequenced within a study of T cell responses to AZD1222 COVID-19 vaccine. General study points: The reported proportion of spike-specific TCRs targeting unmutated variant regions was nearly half. Sampling that yielded the repertoires occurred only after the peak T cell response.

CDR1 SGHVS and CDR2 FQNEAQ come from the germline V gene. The CDR3 is 14 amino acids. V was shortened by 5 bases and J by 8 bases, with 16 bases between the two germline ends. TCRdb's table, derived via immunoSEQ multiplex PCR, lists solely in-frame clones and lacks some. The repertoire holds about 110,000 clones, around 84% seen once, with about 3% in the top ten. This clone was recorded a few times. Its matching antigen is unknown. The material sequenced was peripheral blood, taken on day 0 of AZD1222 vaccination. The receptor's source is an adult in good health. The chain couples TRBV7-8 to TRBJ1-5; a possible D gene is TRBD1 (6 bases). The chain's CDR3 is CASSPLGGLEPQHF. The DNA for the CDR3 is TGTGCCAGCAGCCCGTTGGGGGGCCTAGAGCCCCAGCATTTT. Variable domain in full (rest from reference TRBV7-8 and TRBJ1-5): GAGVSQSPRYKVAKRGQDVALRCDPISGHVSLFWYQQALGQGPEFLTYFQNEAQLDKSGLPSDRFFAERPEGSVSTLKIQRTQQEDSAVYLCASSPLGGLEPQHFGDGTRLSIL.